The sequence of this T cell receptor beta chain was determined in a study of T cells in Graves' hyperthyroidism and ophthalmopathy. The source material, RNA transcripts, was used to amplify TCR beta CDR3 regions. RT-PCR in the first round (using the HTBI primer set) targeted the TCR CDR3. TCRdb passed the multiplex PCR reads through MiXCR, listing each CDR3 protein once. The data show roughly 500,000 distinct CDR3 sequences, 40% to 50% seen once. This receptor was obtained from an adult woman with Graves' disease, either hyperthyroidism or ophthalmopathy (not recorded which). Source material: peripheral blood or thyroid tissue (not recorded which).

CDR3 sequence reads: CASRIQGNTGELFF. For the CDR3, the DNA is TGTGCCAGCCGCATACAGGGGAACACCGGGGAGCTGTTTTTT. The rearrangement uses TRBV7-9 and TRBJ2-2, with TRBD1 as a possible D gene (6 bases). V was pared by 8 bases and J by 1 base, with 11 bases between. Germline-derived CDR1 and CDR2 are SEHNR and FQNEAQ (reference sequence). The CDR3 totals 14 residues.